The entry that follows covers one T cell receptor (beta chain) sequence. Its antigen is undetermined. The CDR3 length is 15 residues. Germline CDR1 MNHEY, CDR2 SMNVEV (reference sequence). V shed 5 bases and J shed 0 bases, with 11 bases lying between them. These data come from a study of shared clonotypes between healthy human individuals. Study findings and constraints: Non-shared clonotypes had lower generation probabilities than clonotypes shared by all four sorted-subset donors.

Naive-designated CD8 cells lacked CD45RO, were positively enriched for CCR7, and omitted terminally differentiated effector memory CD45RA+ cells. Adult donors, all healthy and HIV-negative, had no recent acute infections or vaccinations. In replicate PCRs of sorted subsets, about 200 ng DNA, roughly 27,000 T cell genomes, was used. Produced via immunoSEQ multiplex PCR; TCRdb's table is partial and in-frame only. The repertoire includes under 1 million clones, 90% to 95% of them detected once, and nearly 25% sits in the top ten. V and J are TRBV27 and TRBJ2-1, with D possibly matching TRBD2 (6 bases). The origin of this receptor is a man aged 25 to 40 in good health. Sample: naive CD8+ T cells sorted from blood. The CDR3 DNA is TGTGCCAGCAGTCTCCGGGACTCCTCCTACAATGAGCAGTTCTTC. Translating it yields CASSLRDSSYNEQFF.